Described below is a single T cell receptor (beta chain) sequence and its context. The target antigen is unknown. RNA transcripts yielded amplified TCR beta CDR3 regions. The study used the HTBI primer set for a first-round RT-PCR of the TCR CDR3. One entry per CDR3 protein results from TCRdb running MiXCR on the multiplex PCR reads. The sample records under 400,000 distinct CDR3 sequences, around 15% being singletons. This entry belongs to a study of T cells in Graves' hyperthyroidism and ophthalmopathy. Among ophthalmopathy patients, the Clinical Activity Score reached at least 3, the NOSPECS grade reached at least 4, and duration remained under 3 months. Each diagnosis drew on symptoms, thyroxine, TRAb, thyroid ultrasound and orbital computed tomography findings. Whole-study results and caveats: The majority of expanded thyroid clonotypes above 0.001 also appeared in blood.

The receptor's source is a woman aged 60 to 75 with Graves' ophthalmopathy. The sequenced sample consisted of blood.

For the CDR3, the DNA is TGTGCCAGCAGCAAGGGAGTCGTCCTCGAGCAGTACTTC. Its translation is CASSKGVVLEQYF. The genes are TRBV7-9 and TRBJ2-7; the D gene is possibly TRBD2 (5 bases). This CDR3 is built from 13 residues. Germline-derived CDR1 and CDR2 are SEHNR and FQNEAQ (reference sequence). Trimming cost V 5 bases and J 6 bases, with 14 bases left between them.